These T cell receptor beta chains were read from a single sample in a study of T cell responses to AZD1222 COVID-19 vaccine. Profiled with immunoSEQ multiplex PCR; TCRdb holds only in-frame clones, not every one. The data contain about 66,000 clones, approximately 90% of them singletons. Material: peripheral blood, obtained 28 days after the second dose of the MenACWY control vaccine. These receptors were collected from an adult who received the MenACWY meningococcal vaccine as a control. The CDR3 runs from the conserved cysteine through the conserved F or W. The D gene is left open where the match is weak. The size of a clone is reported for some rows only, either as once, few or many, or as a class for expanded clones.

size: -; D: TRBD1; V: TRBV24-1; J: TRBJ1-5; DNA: TGTGCCATTGGGACAGGCAATCAGCCCCAGCATTTT; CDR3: CAIGTGNQPQHF
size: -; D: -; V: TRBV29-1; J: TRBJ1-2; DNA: TGCAGCGTGTACAGGGTGAAGGGCTACACCTTC; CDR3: CSVYRVKGYTF
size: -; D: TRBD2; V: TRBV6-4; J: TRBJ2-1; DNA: TGTGCCAGCAGCGAACTAGCGTCGAGCGAGCAGTTCTTC; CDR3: CASSELASSEQFF
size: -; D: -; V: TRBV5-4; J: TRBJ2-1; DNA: TGTGCCAGCAGCCGCGAGAGAAGCTCCTACAATGAGCAGTTCTTC; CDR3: CASSRERSSYNEQFF
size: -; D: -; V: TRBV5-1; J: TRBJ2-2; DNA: TGCGCCAGCGGATATAGTAGTAAGGCGGCCACGAACACCGGGGAGCTGTTTTTT; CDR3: CASGYSSKAATNTGELFF
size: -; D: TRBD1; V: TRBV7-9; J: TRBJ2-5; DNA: TGTGCCAGCAGGGGAATGGACAGGAAGGGGGAGACCCAGTACTTC; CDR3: CASRGMDRKGETQYF
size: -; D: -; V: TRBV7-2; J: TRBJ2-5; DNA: TGTGCCAGCAGCCCTCAAGGGGGGAGAGAGACCCAGTACTTC; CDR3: CASSPQGGRETQYF
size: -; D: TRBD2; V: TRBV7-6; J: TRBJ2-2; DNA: TGTGCCAGCAGCCAACTAGCGGGAGGGCCGGTGAACACCGGGGAGCTGTTTTTT; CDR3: CASSQLAGGPVNTGELFF
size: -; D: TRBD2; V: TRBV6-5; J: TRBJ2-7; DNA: TGTGCCAGCAGTTACTCGCCTAGCGGGTACGAGCAGTACTTC; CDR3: CASSYSPSGYEQYF
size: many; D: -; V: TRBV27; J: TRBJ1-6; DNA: TGTGCCAGCAACCGCGGGGGCACCAATTCACCCCTCCACTTT; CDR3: CASNRGGTNSPLHF